This T cell receptor (beta chain) was identified in a study of T cell changes during pregnancy in multiple sclerosis. Germline V CDR1 and CDR2: SGHDT, YYEEEE. Trimming shortened V by 5 bases and J by 5 bases, and 17 bases separated the two germline ends. This CDR3 has 14 residues. The method was immunoSEQ multiplex PCR; TCRdb's version includes in-frame clones alone and lacks a portion of them. This table has over 55,000 clones, more than 75% appearing once. What was sequenced was peripheral blood from another person, used as feeder cells. The rearrangement uses TRBV5-6 and TRBJ2-7; no clear D. The TCR originated in a human donor whose cells served as feeder cells for cultures in a pregnancy study. CDR3 loop: CASSLPSGVDEQYF. The DNA of the CDR3 is TGTGCCAGCAGTTTACCTTCTGGGGTGGACGAGCAGTACTTC.